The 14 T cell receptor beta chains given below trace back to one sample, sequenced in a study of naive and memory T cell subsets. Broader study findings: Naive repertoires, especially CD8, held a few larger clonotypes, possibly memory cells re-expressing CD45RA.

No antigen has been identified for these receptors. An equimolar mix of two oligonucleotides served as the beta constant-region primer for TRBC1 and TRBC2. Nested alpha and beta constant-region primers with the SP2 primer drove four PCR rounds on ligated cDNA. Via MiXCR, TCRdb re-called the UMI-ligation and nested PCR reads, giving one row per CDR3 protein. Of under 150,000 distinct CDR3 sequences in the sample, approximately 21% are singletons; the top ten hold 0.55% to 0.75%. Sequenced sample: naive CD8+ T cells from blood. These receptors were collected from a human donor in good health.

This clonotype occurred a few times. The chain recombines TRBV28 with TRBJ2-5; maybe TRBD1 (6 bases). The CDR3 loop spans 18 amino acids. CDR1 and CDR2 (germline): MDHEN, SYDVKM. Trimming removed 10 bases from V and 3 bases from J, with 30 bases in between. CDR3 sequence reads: CATALFGLLQGGEETQYF. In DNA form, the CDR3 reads TGTGCCACCGCACTGTTCGGGCTATTACAGGGTGGGGAAGAGACCCAGTACTTC.

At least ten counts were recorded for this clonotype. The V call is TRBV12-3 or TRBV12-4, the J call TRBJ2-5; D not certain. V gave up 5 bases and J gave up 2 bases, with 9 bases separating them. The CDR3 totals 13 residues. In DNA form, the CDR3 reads TGTGCCAGCAGTCCGACCGGGCAAGAGACCCAGTACTTC. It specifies CASSPTGQETQYF.

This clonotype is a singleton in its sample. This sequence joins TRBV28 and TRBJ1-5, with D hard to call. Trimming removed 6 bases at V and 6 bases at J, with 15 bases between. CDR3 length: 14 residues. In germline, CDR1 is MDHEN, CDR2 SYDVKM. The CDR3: CASSQFRGTQPQHF. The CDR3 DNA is TGTGCCAGCAGCCAATTTCGGGGAACTCAGCCCCAGCATTTT.

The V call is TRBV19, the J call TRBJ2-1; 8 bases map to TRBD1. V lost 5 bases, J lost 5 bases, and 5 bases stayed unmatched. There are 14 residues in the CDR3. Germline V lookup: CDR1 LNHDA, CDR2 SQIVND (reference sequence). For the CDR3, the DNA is TGTGCCAGTAGTGCTCGGACAGGGAACAATGAGCAGTTCTTC. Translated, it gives CASSARTGNNEQFF.

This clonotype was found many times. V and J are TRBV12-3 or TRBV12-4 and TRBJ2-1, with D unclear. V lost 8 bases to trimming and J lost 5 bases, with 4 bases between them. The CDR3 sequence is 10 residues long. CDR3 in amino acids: CASGNNEQFF. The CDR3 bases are TGTGCCAGCGGAAACAATGAGCAGTTCTTC.

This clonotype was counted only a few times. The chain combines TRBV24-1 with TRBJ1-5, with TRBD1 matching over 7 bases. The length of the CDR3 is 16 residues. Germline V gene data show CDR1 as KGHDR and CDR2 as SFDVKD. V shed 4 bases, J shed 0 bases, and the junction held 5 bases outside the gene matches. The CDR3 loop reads CATSEQGPYSNQPQHF. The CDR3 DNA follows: TGTGCCACCAGTGAACAGGGGCCTTATAGCAATCAGCCCCAGCATTTT.

CDR3 in amino acids: CSAREDSRMNTEAFF. The CDR3 region has the DNA TGCAGTGCTAGGGAGGACAGTCGCATGAACACTGAAGCTTTCTTT. This sequence joins TRBV20-1 and TRBJ1-1; TRBD1 might be the D (6 bases). Germline V gene data show CDR1 as DFQATT and CDR2 as SNEGSKA (reference sequence). V shed 3 bases and J shed 0 bases, with 14 bases lying between them. The CDR3 runs 15 residues.

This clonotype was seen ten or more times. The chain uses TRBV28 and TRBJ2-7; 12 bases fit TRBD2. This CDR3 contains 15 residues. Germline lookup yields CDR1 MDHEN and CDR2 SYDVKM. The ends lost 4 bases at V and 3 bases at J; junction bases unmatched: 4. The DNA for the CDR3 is TGTGCCAGCAGTTCGAGACTAGCGGGAGTCTACGAGCAGTACTTC. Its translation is CASSSRLAGVYEQYF.

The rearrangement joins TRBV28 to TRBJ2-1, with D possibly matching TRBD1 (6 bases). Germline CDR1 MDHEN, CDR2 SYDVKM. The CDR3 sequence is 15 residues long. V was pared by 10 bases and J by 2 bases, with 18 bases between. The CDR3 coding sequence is TGTGCCACCGAAGTAACAGGGCGGACCTACAATGAGCAGTTCTTC. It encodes CATEVTGRTYNEQFF.

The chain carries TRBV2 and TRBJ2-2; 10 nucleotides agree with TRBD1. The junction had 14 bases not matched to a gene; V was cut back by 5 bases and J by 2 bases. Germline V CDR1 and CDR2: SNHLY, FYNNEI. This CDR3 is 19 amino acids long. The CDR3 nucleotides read TGTGCCAGCAGTCTTCCGGGACAGGGGCAAATACCCAACACCGGGGAGCTGTTTTTT. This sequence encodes CASSLPGQGQIPNTGELFF.

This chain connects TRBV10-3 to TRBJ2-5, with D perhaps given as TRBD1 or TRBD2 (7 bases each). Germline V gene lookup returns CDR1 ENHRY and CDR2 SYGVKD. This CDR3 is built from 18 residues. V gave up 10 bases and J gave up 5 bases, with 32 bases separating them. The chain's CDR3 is CATRNPRPRQGSGETQYF. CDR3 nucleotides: TGTGCCACCCGTAACCCGCGCCCCAGACAGGGTAGCGGGGAGACCCAGTACTTC.

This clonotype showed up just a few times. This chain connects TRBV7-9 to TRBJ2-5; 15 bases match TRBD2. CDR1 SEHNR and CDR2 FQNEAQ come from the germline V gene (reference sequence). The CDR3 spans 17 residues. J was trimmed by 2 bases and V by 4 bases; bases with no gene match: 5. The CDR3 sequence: CASSSGTSGRPQETQYF. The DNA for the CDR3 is TGTGCCAGCAGCTCAGGGACTAGCGGGAGGCCGCAAGAGACCCAGTACTTC.

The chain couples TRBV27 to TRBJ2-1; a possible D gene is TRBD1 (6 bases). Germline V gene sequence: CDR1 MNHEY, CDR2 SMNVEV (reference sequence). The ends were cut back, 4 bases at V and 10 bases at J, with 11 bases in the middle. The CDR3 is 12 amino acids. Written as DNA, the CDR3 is TGTGCCAGCAGTTCAACAGGGAAAGAGCAGTTCTTC. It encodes CASSSTGKEQFF.

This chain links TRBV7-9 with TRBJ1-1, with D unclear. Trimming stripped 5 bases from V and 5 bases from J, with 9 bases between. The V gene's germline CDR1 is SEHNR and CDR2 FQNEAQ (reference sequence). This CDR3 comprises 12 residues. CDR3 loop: CASSREQTEAFF. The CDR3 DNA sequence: TGTGCCAGCAGCCGTGAACAGACTGAAGCTTTCTTT.